This T cell receptor beta chain was profiled in a study of T-cell memory formation after mild COVID-19. Study results and limitations: Among contracting clones, CD4+ were mainly CM/EM and CD8+ enriched in EMRA. A subset of responding clones appeared in pre-infection memory, suggesting cross-reactive memory joined.

This clonotype was picked up a small number of times. The antigen is undetermined. The TCR alpha and TCR beta cDNA libraries, bearing sample barcodes and UMIs, were generated by 5'RACE using constant-segment primers. TCRdb redid the calling of the 5' RACE reads with MiXCR, one entry per CDR3 protein. The profile shows about 350,000 distinct CDR3 sequences, roughly 13% of them singletons. This CDR3 has 17 residues. V was trimmed by 5 bases and J by 4 bases, leaving 22 bases between them. Looked up from germline, CDR1 is LNHNV and CDR2 is YYDKDF (reference sequence). The sequenced sample consisted of PBMCs or a T cell subset sorted from them (not recorded which). This sequence originates from a man between 18 and 29 years old who had mild COVID-19 (a few samples of this study predate the infection). Cell type and time point are not known. The V and J genes are TRBV15 and TRBJ2-3; maybe TRBD1 (6 bases). This chain's CDR3 is CATSPRRTTQGPDTQYF. Here the CDR3 DNA reads TGTGCCACCAGCCCCCGTCGGACAACACAGGGCCCAGATACGCAGTATTTT.